This T cell receptor beta chain is from a study of glioma-infiltrating T cells. CDR3 length: 14 amino acids. The germline V and J ends were trimmed by 1 base and 2 bases, with 7 bases remaining between them. The germline V gene encodes CDR1 SGHTA and CDR2 FQGTGA. The iRepertoire nested amplicon-rescue multiplex PCR amplified TCR alpha and beta CDR3s from RNA. Input was 100-400 ng of tissue mRNA or PBMC total RNA. TCRdb re-derived calls from the multiplex PCR reads in MiXCR, one entry per CDR3 protein. The sample has 100,000 to 150,000 distinct CDR3 sequences, around 23% seen once. This sequence originates from a human donor with low-grade glioma or glioblastoma, undergoing nonglioma brain surgery, or in good health (not recorded which). The chain couples TRBV7-3 to TRBJ2-3; D call uncertain. Sequencing used glioma tissue, nonneoplastic brain tissue, or PBMCs (not recorded which). CDR3 sequence reads: CASSLSQDTDTQYF. The DNA for the CDR3 is TGTGCCAGCAGCTTAAGTCAGGACACAGATACGCAGTATTTT. The full variable domain, with the rest looked up from reference TRBV7-3 and TRBJ2-3, is GAGVSQTPSNKVTEKGKYVELRCDPISGHTALYWYRQSLGQGPEFLIYFQGTGAADDSGLPNDRFFAVRPEGSVSTLKIQRTERGDSAVYLCASSLSQDTDTQYFGPGTRLTVL.